These 10 T cell receptor beta chains were sequenced from one sample in a study of T-cell reconstitution after alpha-beta-depleted transplantation in children. Molecular barcoding with unique molecular identifiers was used for the TCRbeta library. TCRdb analysed the PCR reads with MiXCR anew, one entry per CDR3 protein. The profile covers about 300,000 distinct CDR3 sequences, with about a tenth appearing a single time and less than 9% taken by the ten largest. This sample comprised PBMCs, obtained before TCRalphabeta/CD19-depleted stem cell transplant. The receptors come from a boy in the first two years of life with acute myeloid leukemia, due to receive a stem cell transplant.

This clonotype was seen many times. The V and J genes are TRBV5-1 and TRBJ2-1; 8 bases agree with TRBD1. The V gene end was trimmed by 6 bases and the J gene end by 5 bases; junction bases not matched to a gene: 7. The CDR3 extends over 14 amino acids. The germline V gene has CDR1 SGHRS and CDR2 YFSETQ. This chain's CDR3 is CASNRPTGDNEQFF. The CDR3 DNA sequence: TGCGCCAGCAACCGCCCGACAGGGGACAATGAGCAGTTCTTC.

This clonotype was detected many times. This chain connects TRBV12-3 or TRBV12-4 to TRBJ2-7; no firm D call. The CDR3 consists of 13 residues. Trimming took off 5 bases at V and 2 bases at J, with 10 bases between the two ends. The CDR3 loop reads CASSPRYAYEQYF. The CDR3 DNA sequence: TGTGCCAGCAGTCCCCGTTACGCCTACGAGCAGTACTTC.

In this sample, this clonotype turned up many times. The V call is TRBV11-1, the J call TRBJ1-4; weak D call: TRBD1 (5 bases). The CDR3 runs to 19 residues. The V and J ends lost 6 bases and 0 bases respectively, with 23 bases between them. Germline V gene data show CDR1 as SGHAT and CDR2 as FQDESV (reference sequence). As DNA, the CDR3 is TGTGCCAGCAGTATCACCTTAGGTTGGGGCCCAGCAACTAATGAAAAACTGTTTTTT. Amino acids: CASSITLGWGPATNEKLFF.

The chain recombines TRBV27 with TRBJ2-1; D may be TRBD1 (6 bases). CDR3 size: 15 residues. Deletions cut 5 bases from V and 8 bases from J, with 19 bases between. Per the germline V gene, CDR1 is MNHEY and CDR2 is SMNVEV (reference sequence). The CDR3 is CASSPKTGPLDEQFF. In DNA, the CDR3 is TGTGCCAGCAGTCCAAAGACAGGTCCCCTGGATGAGCAGTTCTTC.

In this sample, this clonotype turned up a few times. The rearrangement uses TRBV7-8 and TRBJ2-5; 9 bases are shared with TRBD2. Trimming took 1 base from V and 1 from J; bases not matched to a gene: 4. This CDR3 is 16 amino acids long. Germline values: CDR1 SGHVS, CDR2 FQNEAQ. As DNA, the CDR3 is TGTGCCAGCAGCTTAGAGGCGGGGGGGTCCCAAGAGACCCAGTACTTC. Translating it yields CASSLEAGGSQETQYF. Looking up the rest from reference TRBV7-8 and TRBJ2-5 gives the full variable domain: GAGVSQSPRYKVAKRGQDVALRCDPISGHVSLFWYQQALGQGPEFLTYFQNEAQLDKSGLPSDRFFAERPEGSVSTLKIQRTQQEDSAVYLCASSLEAGGSQETQYFGPGTRLLVL.

This clonotype was counted ten times or more. This chain connects TRBV6-5 to TRBJ1-1; D not resolved. Germline V gene sequence: CDR1 MNHEY, CDR2 SVGAGI. This CDR3 comprises 14 residues. Between the trimmed V and J ends, which lost 5 bases and 1 base, there was a span of 11 bases. The CDR3: CASSPLWGNTEAFF. Written as DNA, the CDR3 is TGTGCCAGCAGTCCCCTTTGGGGGAACACTGAAGCTTTCTTT.

This clonotype showed up many times. The chain combines TRBV12-3 or TRBV12-4 with TRBJ1-1; possibly TRBD1 for D (5 bases). The CDR3 length is 14 residues. The V and J ends lost 3 bases and 8 bases respectively, with 16 bases between them. The CDR3 DNA sequence: TGTGCCAGCAGTTTGCCCCAGACCGGGACGGAAGCTTTCTTT. Amino acid sequence: CASSLPQTGTEAFF.

This clonotype has ten or more counts. The genes are TRBV29-1 and TRBJ1-2; D uncertain. This CDR3 is 14 amino acids long. Trimming left V 2 bases short and J 2 bases short, with 12 bases between. Germline-derived CDR1 and CDR2 are SQVTM and ANQGSEA. CDR3 nucleotides: TGCAGCGTTGAAATGCCAGTAAGAAACTATGGCTACACCTTC. It codes for CSVEMPVRNYGYTF.

The chain joins TRBV2 to TRBJ2-7, with D tentatively TRBD1 or TRBD2 (5 bases each). The CDR3 contains 13 residues. V was cut by 6 bases and J by 6 bases, with 15 bases left in between. Germline V CDR1 and CDR2: SNHLY, FYNNEI. CDR3 sequence: CASSMGPRVEQYF. The CDR3 nucleotides read TGTGCCAGCAGCATGGGACCGAGAGTCGAGCAGTACTTC.

This chain connects TRBV24-1 to TRBJ2-1; D is perhaps TRBD1 or TRBD2 (5 bases each). From germline, CDR1 is KGHDR and CDR2 SFDVKD. The CDR3 runs 13 residues. The V gene lost 5 bases and the J gene lost 7 bases, with 11 bases spanning the gap. CDR3 bases: TGTGCCACCAGTGTGGGCAGGGAGAATGAGCAGTTCTTC. The encoded protein is CATSVGRENEQFF.